This entry features one T cell receptor (beta chain) sequence. This entry comes from a study of blood T cell repertoires in COVID-19. This CDR3 is built from 11 residues. V lost 6 bases and J lost 4, with 6 bases in between. Germline V gene lookup returns CDR1 SNHLY and CDR2 FYNNEI. The table came from immunoSEQ multiplex PCR; TCRdb's copy has only in-frame clones and leaves some out. The table records approximately 66,000 clones, more than 60% of them present only once. This TCR was sampled from a man aged 55 to 70 with acute or convalescent COVID-19. The chain has TRBV2 and TRBJ2-5; the D is unclear. The sample comprised peripheral blood. CDR3 region: CASSLRETQYF. The CDR3, as DNA: TGTGCCAGCAGCCTACGAGAGACCCAGTACTTC.